A single sample is the source of the 22 T cell receptor beta chains below, sequenced in a study of molecular identifiers for immune sequencing clone quantification. TCRdb used MiXCR to reprocess the PCR reads, holding one entry per CDR3 protein. The sample holds 350,000 or so distinct CDR3 sequences, about a fifth seen once. What was sequenced was naive CD8+ T cells from blood, with Jurkat cell RNA spiked in. Subset indicated: FACS-sorted CD8+CD4-CCR7+CD45RA+ naive T cells. These TCRs come from a human donor in good health. Some libraries in this study had Jurkat cell RNA spiked in.

This clonotype was counted many times. The rearrangement links TRBV2 to TRBJ2-2; D unclear. The CDR3 is 14 amino acids. CDR1 is SNHLY and CDR2 is FYNNEI in the germline V gene. Trimming left V 5 bases short and J 1 base short, with 8 bases between. CDR3 coding DNA: TGTGCCAGCAGTTTAGCAGAGAACACCGGGGAGCTGTTTTTT. Translating it yields CASSLAENTGELFF.

The table lists this clonotype with many counts. The J gene is TRBJ2-7, the V gene TRBV20-1; TRBD1 matches 9 bases. Germline V CDR1 and CDR2: DFQATT, SNEGSKA (reference sequence). Germline trimming cut 1 base from V and 2 bases from J; bases unmatched to any gene: 6. This CDR3 is built from 15 residues. CDR3 bases: TGCAGTGCTAGAGTCCTACAGGGGGCAACCTACGAGCAGTACTTC. It is translated as CSARVLQGATYEQYF.

A remark on this clonotype: Since a much larger clone is just one base distant, this may be a read error. The chain uses TRBV5-1 and TRBJ2-1, with 7 bases fitting TRBD1. Germline CDR1 reads SGHRS; CDR2 reads YFSETQ. The CDR3 is made up of 18 amino acids. Trimming removed 0 bases from V and 0 bases from J; junction bases left unmatched: 9. The CDR3 DNA follows: TGCGCCAGCAGCTTGGAGTTGACCAGGGGGAGCTCCTACAATGAGCAGTTCTTC. It is translated as CASSLELTRGSSYNEQFF.

As to this clonotype: A much larger clone lies one base from this, so it may be a read error. The rearrangement uses TRBV7-8 and TRBJ2-5; tentative D call: TRBD2 (5 bases). The ends were cut back, 5 bases at V and 0 bases at J, with 10 bases in the middle. The CDR3 has 14 amino acids. CDR1 SGHVS and CDR2 FQNEAQ come from the germline V gene. The CDR3 loop reads CASSPRRHQETQYF. In nucleotides, the CDR3 is TGTGCCAGCAGCCCTAGGAGGCACCAAGAGACCCAGTACTTC.

This clonotype was picked up many times. The chain recombines TRBV19 with TRBJ2-3; TRBD2 matches at 11 bases. CDR3 length equals 17 residues. Looked up from germline, CDR1 is LNHDA and CDR2 is SQIVND (reference sequence). Germline trimming cut 4 bases from V and 4 bases from J; bases unmatched to any gene: 10. The CDR3 spells CASSTISGGAFPDTQYF. The CDR3 DNA reads TGTGCCAGTAGTACGATTAGCGGGGGGGCCTTCCCAGATACGCAGTATTTT.

The V call is TRBV7-2, the J call TRBJ2-1, with a possible D match to TRBD1 (6 bases). This CDR3 is built from 16 residues. The V gene lost 1 base and the J gene lost 8 bases, with 18 bases spanning the gap. Germline values: CDR1 SGHTA, CDR2 FQGNSA. The CDR3 DNA follows: TGTGCCAGCAGCTTAGGGGGGCTACTACATCGGGATGAGCAGTTCTTC. Amino acids: CASSLGGLLHRDEQFF.

This chain uses TRBV18 with TRBJ2-5; a possible D gene is TRBD1 (5 bases). The CDR3 loop spans 14 amino acids. The germline V gene has CDR1 KGHSH and CDR2 LQKENI. Trimming pared 3 bases from V and 4 bases from J, leaving 12 bases between. As DNA, the CDR3 is TGTGCCAGCTCACCGGAGCCGCAGGGAGAGACCCAGTACTTC. As protein: CASSPEPQGETQYF.

This clonotype was picked up a small number of times. This rearrangement joins TRBV10-1 to TRBJ2-3; D may be TRBD2 (5 bases). The CDR3 extends over 18 amino acids. Germline values: CDR1 WNHNN, CDR2 SYGVQD (reference sequence). V was pared by 3 bases and J by 0 bases, with 19 bases between. The CDR3 region is CASSEWLAQDPSTDTQYF. CDR3 coding DNA: TGCGCCAGCAGTGAATGGCTAGCCCAGGATCCTAGCACAGATACGCAGTATTTT.

The chain is built from TRBV11-3 and TRBJ2-7; 8 nucleotides agree with TRBD1. The CDR3 is 14 residues long. The V segment lost 1 base and the J segment 5 bases; nucleotides outside the gene matches: 4. Germline loops: CDR1 SGHNT, CDR2 YENEEA. The CDR3 DNA is TGTGCCAGCAGCTTAGGACAGGGGCAAGACGAGCAGTACTTC. Amino acid sequence: CASSLGQGQDEQYF.

This clonotype appeared many times. J is TRBJ2-2 and V is TRBV5-6; D call uncertain. Germline CDR1 and CDR2: SGHDT and YYEEEE. The CDR3 is 13 residues long. V lost 0 bases to trimming and J lost 6 bases, with 6 bases between them. The CDR3 DNA follows: TGTGCCAGCAGCTTGGGTTCCCCCGGGGAGCTGTTTTTT. It translates to CASSLGSPGELFF.

The V call is TRBV11-3, the J call TRBJ2-4; TRBD2 is a possible D gene (5 bases). Germline lookup yields CDR1 SGHNT and CDR2 YENEEA. V lost 4 bases and J 7 bases, leaving 5 bases between the germline ends. The CDR3 has 11 amino acids. The CDR3 loop reads CASSSGNIQYF. The CDR3 DNA follows: TGTGCCAGCAGCTCGGGGAACATTCAGTACTTC. Variable domain in full (rest from reference TRBV11-3 and TRBJ2-4): EAGVVQSPRYKIIEKKQPVAFWCNPISGHNTLYWYLQNLGQGPELLIRYENEEAVDDSQLPKDRFSAERLKGVDSTLKIQPAELGDSAVYLCASSSGNIQYFGAGTRLSVL.

About this clonotype: A much larger clone differs from this one at a single base, so this may be a read error. The V call is TRBV5-6, the J call TRBJ2-3; TRBD2 agrees at 7 bases. The CDR3 runs to 15 residues. From germline, CDR1 is SGHDT and CDR2 YYEEEE. V dropped 7 bases and J dropped 0; count of bases not matched to a gene: 8. The CDR3 loop reads CASGAPGLSTDTQYF. CDR3 nucleotides: TGTGCCAGCGGTGCACCGGGACTAAGCACAGATACGCAGTATTTT.

A word on this clonotype: A much bigger clone sits one base away, suggesting this may be a read error. This sequence joins TRBV4-3 and TRBJ1-1, with no clear D. The CDR3 spans 13 residues. V dropped 0 bases and J dropped 7 bases, with 9 bases sitting between them. CDR1 is LGHNA and CDR2 is YSLEER in the germline V gene. The CDR3 DNA reads as TGCGCCAGCAGCCAAGATCGGGGAGATGAAGCTTTCTTT. This translates into CASSQDRGDEAFF.

This clonotype came up many times. The chain employs TRBV30 and TRBJ2-1; D not certain. This CDR3 is 11 amino acids long. Germline-derived CDR1 and CDR2 are GTSNPN and SVGIG (reference sequence). V was trimmed by 0 bases and J by 10 bases, leaving 7 bases between them. The CDR3 DNA is TGTGCCTGGAGTGTAGTCGGAGAGCAGTTCTTC. As protein: CAWSVVGEQFF. Full variable domain (outside the CDR3, taken from reference TRBV30 and TRBJ2-1): SQTIHQWPATLVQPVGSPLSLECTVEGTSNPNLYWYRQAAGRGLQLLFYSVGIGQISSEVPQNLSASRPQDRQFILSSKKLLLSDSGFYLCAWSVVGEQFFGPGTRLTVL.

This clonotype was picked up many times. The V call is TRBV14, the J call TRBJ1-2; TRBD1 agrees at 8 bases. The CDR3 is 14 residues long. The germline V gene encodes CDR1 SGHDN and CDR2 FVKESK. With V trimmed by 4 bases and J by 2 bases, 3 bases remained unmatched. CDR3 loop: CASSPWDRNYGYTF. CDR3 DNA: TGTGCCAGCAGCCCGTGGGACAGGAACTATGGCTACACCTTC.

In regard to this clonotype: This clone may be a read error of a much larger clone one base away. The chain employs TRBV6-5 and TRBJ1-5; the D is unclear. Germline V lookup: CDR1 MNHEY, CDR2 SVGAGI. The CDR3 is 13 amino acids. The CDR3 sequence: CASSPRSDQPQHF. The CDR3 DNA is TGTGCCAGCAGCCCGCGTAGCGATCAGCCCCAGCATTTT.

This clonotype occurred many times. The chain joins TRBV6-5 to TRBJ2-7, with 9 bases matching TRBD1. The V segment lost 11 bases and the J segment 5 bases; nucleotides outside the gene matches: 4. Germline V lookup: CDR1 MNHEY, CDR2 SVGAGI. This CDR3 region has 11 residues. CDR3 bases: TGTGCCGTCGGACAGGGGCACGAGCAGTACTTC. This translates into CAVGQGHEQYF.

Many counts were recorded for this clonotype. This sequence joins TRBV6-5 and TRBJ1-2; TRBD1 matches 10 bases. The germline V gene encodes CDR1 MNHEY and CDR2 SVGAGI. With 0 bases clipped from V and 0 bases from J, the junction kept 4 bases outside the gene matches. This CDR3 comprises 17 residues. The CDR3 DNA is TGTGCCAGCAGTTACTCGTATGACAGGGGGCCTAACTATGGCTACACCTTC. Translated: CASSYSYDRGPNYGYTF.

In the case of this clonotype: This sequence may be a read error, since a much larger clone differs from it by one base. V gene TRBV28 combines with J gene TRBJ2-5, with D perhaps being TRBD1 or TRBD2 (5 bases each). Germline V lookup: CDR1 MDHEN, CDR2 SYDVKM. Trimming took 7 bases from V and 6 from J, leaving 15 bases between them. This CDR3 spans 13 amino acids. In DNA form, the CDR3 reads TGTGCCAGCACCGTGGGGGACGGGAAGACCCAGTACTTC. It encodes CASTVGDGKTQYF.

This chain connects TRBV30 to TRBJ2-2, with D perhaps TRBD1 (6 bases). V lost 2 bases, J lost 6 bases, and 13 bases lay in between. Germline values: CDR1 GTSNPN, CDR2 SVGIG (reference sequence). The CDR3 has 14 amino acids. The CDR3 is CAWSLSGVAGELFF. CDR3 DNA sequence: TGTGCCTGGAGTCTGTCAGGGGTTGCCGGGGAGCTGTTTTTT.

As concerns this clonotype: A much larger clone sits a single nucleotide away, making a read error possible. The chain links TRBV13 to TRBJ2-5, with D uncertain. Trimming cost V 0 bases and J 5 bases, with 10 bases left between them. The CDR3 loop spans 14 amino acids. The germline V gene has CDR1 PRHDT and CDR2 FYEKMQ (reference sequence). The CDR3 DNA sequence: TGTGCCAGCAGCTTAGGACATGGCATGGAGACCCAGTACTTC. Translating it yields CASSLGHGMETQYF.

This chain joins TRBV4-3 and TRBJ1-1, with TRBD1 identical over 7 bases. Per germline, CDR1 LGHNA and CDR2 YSLEER. CDR3 length: 17 residues. V lost 0 bases, J lost 5 bases, and 12 bases stayed unmatched. The CDR3, as DNA: TGCGCCAGCAGCCAAGATGGAGGGCCGACAGGGAAAACTGAAGCTTTCTTT. Encoded protein: CASSQDGGPTGKTEAFF.